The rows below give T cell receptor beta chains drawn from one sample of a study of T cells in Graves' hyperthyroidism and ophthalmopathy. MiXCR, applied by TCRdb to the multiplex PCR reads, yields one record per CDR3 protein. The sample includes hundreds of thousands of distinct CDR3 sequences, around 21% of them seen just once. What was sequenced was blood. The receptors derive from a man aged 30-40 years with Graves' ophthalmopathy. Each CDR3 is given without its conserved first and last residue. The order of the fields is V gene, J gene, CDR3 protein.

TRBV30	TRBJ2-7	AWSVVGPSYEQY
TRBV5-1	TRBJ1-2	ASSLAVNANYGYT
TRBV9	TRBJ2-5	ASSVSARKGPQETQY
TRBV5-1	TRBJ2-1	ASSDGLAGNEQF
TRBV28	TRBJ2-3	ASRTARIPNTDTQY
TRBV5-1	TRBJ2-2	ASSQDGELF
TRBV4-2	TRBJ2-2	ASSQGNSNTGELF
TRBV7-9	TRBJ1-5	ASSPSDVLWNQPQH
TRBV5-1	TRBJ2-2	ASSLETSGGGELF
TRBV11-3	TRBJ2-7	ASSLALDRTIPTYEQY
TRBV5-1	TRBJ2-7	ASSFGRRPPASEQY
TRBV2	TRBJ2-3	ASSVQGHTDTQY
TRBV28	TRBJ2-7	ASSALAGAAEQY
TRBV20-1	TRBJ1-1	SAQQGALDTEAF